The entry that follows covers one T cell receptor beta chain sequence. Its antigen is still unknown. No much larger clone exists at a distance of one base, and base qualities are not known. The V and J ends are trimmed by 4 bases and 8 bases, leaving 14 bases between them. The germline V gene encodes CDR1 MGHRA and CDR2 YSYEKL. From the cysteine up to the phenylalanine, the CDR3 has a length of 14 residues. Of all the DNA, just the CDR3 is kept, 42 bases in frame from base 1. The data were taken from a study of cytomegalovirus exposure and HLA in healthy donors (dated by TCRdb to the late 2010s). Broadly, across the study: An earlier analysis of some 500 of the donors reported more than 250 Gb of sequence data and 120 million or so unique TCR beta sequences from approximately 180 million T cells. Typing coverage varied by locus: roughly 629-630 donors for A, B, C, DRB1 and DQB1; about 520 for DQA1; nearly 610 for DPA1; roughly 470 for DPB1. Using immunosequencing, the study profiled T cell repertoires from about 620 subjects and related those repertoires to cytomegalovirus serostatus. Every repertoire in the discovery cohort had been generated on one and the same sequencing platform. In addition to the first cohort of around 670 subjects, a separate validation cohort of 120 different subjects was used. In a later analysis, previously published TCR beta repertoires from 670 or so donors were re-analyzed and high-resolution HLA genotyping was added so that TCR occurrence patterns could be studied. An earlier analysis of approximately 580 of the donors used high-throughput TCR beta sequencing to judge whether each TCR beta V gene segment behaved as functional or pseudogenic. The study aimed to test whether signatures of past pathogen exposure could be identified by cataloging public T cell receptors. A later genetic analysis took genome-wide SNP genotypes for about 55% of the roughly 670 donors and used that subset as a discovery cohort. Among the 398 genotyped donors, around 81% belonged to the genetic ancestry cluster associated with self-reported Caucasian donors. Among about 370 genotyped donors of the cohort, an average of about 240,000 unique TCR beta nucleotide sequences was sequenced per donor, of which about 18% were non-productive. Rather than drawing on any new phenotypic data, the later analysis identified candidate immune exposures from TCR beta sequences and the way those sequences occurred across donors. Alongside the repertoire data, information on donor age, sex, ethnicity and CMV serostatus was compiled. A few DR-DQ haplotypes were treated as single units for association and clustering because of strong linkage in the cohort. Approximately 300 gigabases of sequencing data and tens of millions of unique TCR sequences made up an early release that covered about 640 HLA-typed donors. The study combined high-throughput TCR immunosequencing, statistical association of individual TCRs with disease status, and machine learning to predict cytomegalovirus infection status. Class I and class II HLA loci were covered by the typing at four-digit resolution.

Results and caveats for the whole study, not just this receptor: A cluster of highly shared sequence variants was judged likely to be a technical artifact of the sequencing pipeline. Strong co-occurrence of HLA alleles, especially DR and DQ, made assigning TCR associations to individual alleles difficult. A later analysis found that TCR association rates varied across HLA loci, with DRB1 alleles showing the most associated TCRs and HLA-C alleles the fewest. In vitro tests confirmed that three of the cytomegalovirus-associated TCR beta chains recognize cytomegalovirus antigens. Some IMGT-functional V segments, including TRBV6-2 and TRBV6-3, could not be told apart with the 87-base-pair reads, so those segments were excluded. It was suggested by the authors that the approach could potentially be generalized to other disease states and immunological phenotypes. Compared with equally common non-associated chains, HLA-associated TCR beta chains in a later analysis were more clonally expanded and had lower generation probabilities. In a later analysis, several top co-occurrence clusters were reported to appear linked to parvovirus B19, influenza, CMV and Epstein-Barr virus. An association between a missense DCLRE1C variant and V-gene and J-gene trimming of TCR beta chains was found in a later genetic analysis and replicated in an independent cohort. Roughly uniform sequencing depth across donors was assumed in presence/absence analyses, although this assumption may not hold. Most CMV-associated TCR beta chains appeared to be HLA-restricted in a later analysis, and the HLA associations seemed to be driven largely by CMV exposure. In both the original and validation cohorts, the classifier was reported to diagnose cytomegalovirus status with high specificity and sensitivity. An earlier analysis of approximately 590 of the donors showed that most TCR beta V segments appeared in productive rearrangements either about 87% or about 30% of the time, which broadly matched IMGT annotations. Linkage disequilibrium might explain the correlated functional status among segregating V segments, but an unknown experimental factor could not be excluded. A later analysis associated 16,951 TCR beta sequences with specific HLA alleles at a false discovery rate of 0.05. Immune exposure information for the cohort was limited to CMV serostatus. A further reported finding was that TCR beta sequences accurately predicted the HLA-A and HLA-B alleles for most subjects in the first cohort. The earlier analysis of 450 to 700 of the donors excluded approximately 17 rarely observed V segments, including chromosome 9 orphons, because counts were too low. Because some donors lacked HLA typing at each locus, the association tests relied only on the typed subset. In the study, some 160 TCR beta chains were listed as associated with cytomegalovirus. This cohort had only TCR beta chains sequenced, and the lack of alpha or paired-chain data limited which features could be detected. A later genetic analysis reported fewer N-insertions in productive TCRs among donors in an Asian-associated ancestry cluster than the roughly 700-donor mean. Most TCR sequences were observed very rarely across donors, whereas some public TCRs were present in many individuals.

The library relied on the immunoSEQ multiplex PCR assay. A mixture of 60 forward primers for TCR Vbeta segments and 13 reverse primers for TCR Jbeta segments was used in the multiplex PCR. Amplification of the CDR3 region of rearranged TCR beta genes was performed with a multiplex PCR assay on genomic DNA. Amplified TCR beta libraries were sequenced as 87-base-pair reads on the Illumina HiSeq System. Regarding the original processing steps: A later analysis counted approximately 74 million unique TCR beta chains across the 670 or so repertoires, and 9.5 million to 11 million of these chains were shared by at least two donors. To remove PCR and sequencing errors, raw reads were error-corrected and collapsed into unique sequences using a nearest-neighbor algorithm that merged closely related sequences. To assign V, D and J gene segments, CDR3 sequences were aligned to IMGT reference sequences. For a sequence to be retained, at least a six-nucleotide match to both a V gene segment and a J gene segment was required. A rearrangement counted as productive if the CDR3 had no stop codons and remained in frame with V and J, and every other rearrangement counted as non-productive. Following IMGT convention, CDR3 was defined as the stretch from the second conserved V-encoded cysteine to the conserved J-encoded phenylalanine. Sequences without an unambiguous match to a single V gene segment were excluded from the earlier analysis of a few hundred of the donors. In an earlier analysis of 587 of the donors, a V segment was called functional when productive rearrangements were above 56.7%, and segregating when the standard deviation between donors exceeded 5%. To diagnose cytomegalovirus status from the catalog of TCR beta chain sequences, a statistical classification framework was built. A later analysis assigned V and J genes by comparing TCR nucleotide sequences with IMGT/GENE-DB human TR gene sequences. The TCRdist pipeline was used in a later analysis to assign CDR3 sequences and most-parsimonious VDJ recombination scenarios. In a later analysis, every TCR beta chain was defined by the combination of its CDR3 amino acid sequence and its V-gene family, and reads without a unique V-gene family were dropped. In a later analysis, approximately 590 highly shared, low-generation-probability nucleotide sequences were removed to address suspected cross-contamination and a sequencing artifact. A later analysis calculated a clonal expansion index for each public chain from normalized within-repertoire ranks of inferred template counts. In a later analysis, generation probabilities were computed using a VDJ recombination model fitted to out-of-frame rearrangements, and the results were checked against IGoR. Hypergeometric tests were used in a later analysis to score TCR-TCR, TCR-HLA and TCR-CMV co-occurrence, with a repertoire-size bias correction applied to the TCR pairs. False discovery rates were estimated in a later analysis by permuting HLA or CMV assignments 20 times. In a later analysis, co-occurring TCRs were grouped using DBSCAN, with TCRdist sequence similarity added in when clustering inside HLA-allele-positive subsets. For co-occurrence clustering, repertoires with fewer than 30,000 or more than 120,000 public chains were excluded, along with roughly 5 repertoires with anomalous nucleotide sharing. Drawn from immuneACCESS, this table holds only the in-frame rearrangements with V and J called that TCRdb kept. Clones are partly lost; checked studies trace under half to an unresolved V gene and leave the rest unexplained. D and trimming come from the DNA, and the V and J calls and clone size come from that table. The sample table shows 150,000 to 200,000 clones, and roughly 82% are seen once. The ten largest make up about 10% of the sample.

In total, over 600 healthy bone marrow donors made up the cohort. At the time of sampling, every cohort member was nominally healthy, though immune exposures that went unrecorded were likely present. The donor was CMV seropositive and belonged to the group of 250 to 300 seropositive cohort members. A peripheral blood sample was provided by each donor, and peripheral blood mononuclear cells were used for TCR beta sequencing. Genomic DNA extraction from the blood cell samples was performed with the Qiagen DNeasy Blood Extraction Kit. In this chain, TRBV4-1 is recombined with TRBJ1-4, with a weak D call of TRBD1 (5 bases match). The sample comprised PBMCs. The TCR comes from a man in his forties or fifties in good health and CMV-seropositive. The nucleotides read TGCGCCAGCAGCCGGGGGGGTGGGGCCGAAAAACTGTTTTTT. It translates as CASSRGGGAEKLFF.